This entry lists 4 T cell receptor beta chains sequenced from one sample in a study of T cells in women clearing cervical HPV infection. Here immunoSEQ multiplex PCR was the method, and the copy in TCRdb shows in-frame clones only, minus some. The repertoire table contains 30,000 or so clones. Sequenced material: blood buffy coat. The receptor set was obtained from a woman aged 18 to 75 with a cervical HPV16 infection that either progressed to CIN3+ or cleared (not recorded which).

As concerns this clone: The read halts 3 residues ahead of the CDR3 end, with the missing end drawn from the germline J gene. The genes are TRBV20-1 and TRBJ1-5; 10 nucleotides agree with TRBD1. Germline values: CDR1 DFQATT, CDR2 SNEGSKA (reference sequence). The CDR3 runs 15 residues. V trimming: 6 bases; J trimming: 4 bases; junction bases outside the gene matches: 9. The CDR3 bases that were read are TGCAGTGCCCAACTTCAGGGACAGGGGAATCAGCCC. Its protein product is CSAQLQGQGNQP. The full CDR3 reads CSAQLQGQGNQPQHF.

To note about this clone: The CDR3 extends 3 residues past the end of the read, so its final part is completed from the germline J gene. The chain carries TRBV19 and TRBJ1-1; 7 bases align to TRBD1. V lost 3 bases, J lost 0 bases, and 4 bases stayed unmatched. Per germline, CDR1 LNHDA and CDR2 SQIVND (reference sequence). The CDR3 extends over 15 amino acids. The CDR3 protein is CASSINRGMNTEAFF. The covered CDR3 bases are TGTGCCAGTAGTATCAACAGGGGTATGAACACTGAA.

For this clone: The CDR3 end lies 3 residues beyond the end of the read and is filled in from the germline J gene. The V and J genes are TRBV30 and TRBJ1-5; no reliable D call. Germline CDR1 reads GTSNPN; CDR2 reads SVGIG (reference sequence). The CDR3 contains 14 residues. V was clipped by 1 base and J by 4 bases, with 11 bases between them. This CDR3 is CAWSEGNINQPQHF. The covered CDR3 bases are TGTGCCTGGAGTGAGGGTAATATTAATCAGCCC.

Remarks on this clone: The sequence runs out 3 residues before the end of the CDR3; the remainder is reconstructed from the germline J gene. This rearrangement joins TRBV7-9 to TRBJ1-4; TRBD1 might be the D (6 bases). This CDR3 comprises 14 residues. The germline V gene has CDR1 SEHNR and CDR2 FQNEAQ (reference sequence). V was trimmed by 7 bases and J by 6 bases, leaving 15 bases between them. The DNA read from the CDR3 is TGTGCCAGCACCCTGGACAGACGGGATGAAAAA. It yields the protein CASTLDRRDEK. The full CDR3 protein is CASTLDRRDEKLFF.